The present entry profiles one T cell receptor (beta chain) with its context. As yet, its antigen is unknown. The ends were cut back, 3 bases at V and 0 bases at J, with 12 bases in the middle. The CDR3 is 16 amino acids. Germline assignment: CDR1 SGHVS and CDR2 FNYEAQ. The data originate from a study of T-cell memory formation after mild COVID-19. About the research overall: TCR clusters mostly belonged to single donors. Whole-study findings and limits: The study found balanced CD4/CD8 in clones contracting day 15 to 85 and a CD4+ lean in later expanders.

Constant-segment primers served in 5'RACE that generated TCR alpha and TCR beta cDNA libraries bearing sample barcodes and UMIs. TCRdb passed the 5' RACE reads through MiXCR, listing each CDR3 protein once. The sample yields 92,000 or so distinct CDR3 sequences, roughly 16% seen once. The origin of this receptor is a man younger than 35 who had mild COVID-19 (a few samples of this study predate the infection). Cell type and time point are not known. The sequenced material came from PBMCs or a T cell subset sorted from them (not recorded which). The chain combines TRBV7-6 with TRBJ2-1, with D perhaps TRBD1 (6 bases). CDR3: CASSLQGTSSYNEQFF. The CDR3 bases are TGTGCCAGCAGCTTGCAGGGGACCAGCTCCTACAATGAGCAGTTCTTC.